This is a list of T cell receptor beta chains from one sample in a study of tumor-infiltrating lymphocytes in primary liver carcinoma. TCRdb re-called the multiplex PCR reads with MiXCR, one entry per CDR3 protein. Of more than 60,000 distinct CDR3 sequences listed, about 70% were seen once; the top ten hold roughly 25%. Specimen: liver tumor tissue from sampling region 4. Source of these receptors: a man between 35 and 55 years old with primary liver carcinoma and hepatitis B virus infection. Both conserved end residues are part of each CDR3. D genes are given only for firm matches. Size tells how often a clone was seen (once, few, many) or the class of an expanded clone, and some rows leave it out.

many TRBJ1-5 - TRBV28 TGTGCCAGCAATAGCGAAGGGAGGCCCCAGCATTTT CASNSEGRPQHF
- TRBJ1-6 - TRBV10-3 TGTGCCATCAGTGGCGTAGGCGGCAATTCACCCCTCCACTTT CAISGVGGNSPLHF
once TRBJ2-3 - TRBV29-1 TGCAGCGTTGGAAGCGGTCTGATAGAAACAGAAACGCAGTATTTT CSVGSGLIETETQYF
- TRBJ2-1 - TRBV10-2 TGCGCCAGCCGTGAACAGTATAATGAGCAGTTCTTC CASREQYNEQFF
- TRBJ2-7 - TRBV6-5 TGTGCCAGCGGTTACTCTAGTGGGGAACCCTACGAGCAGTACTTC CASGYSSGEPYEQYF
- TRBJ2-7 - TRBV29-1 TGCAACGTCGGGGAGTACGAGCAGTACTTC CNVGEYEQYF
- TRBJ1-4 TRBD1 TRBV19 TGTGCTAGTAAAGACAGGGATAATGAAAAACTGTTTTTT CASKDRDNEKLFF
many TRBJ1-1 - TRBV12-3/TRBV12-4 TGTGCCAGCAGTGAGGGGCAATCGGGTGAAGCTTTCTTT CASSEGQSGEAFF
- TRBJ2-1 - TRBV29-1 TGCAGCGTTGGGGATCCACACTACAATGAGCAGTTCTTC CSVGDPHYNEQFF
few TRBJ2-7 - TRBV5-1 TGCGCCAGCAGCTTGGCCGGAAGTGGGAGCTCCCACGAGCCGTACTTC CASSLAGSGSSHEPYF
- TRBJ2-7 TRBD2 TRBV6-4 TGTGCCAGCAGTGACTCGAATTGTTTCAGGACTAGCGGGAGTTTGTCAGGGCAGTACTTC CASSDSNCFRTSGSLSGQYF
- TRBJ2-7 - TRBV24-1 TGTGCCACCAGTGAATCAACAGGGTACTACGAGCAATACTTC CATSESTGYYEQYF
- TRBJ2-3 - TRBV11-1 TGTGGCAGCAGCTTAGGGAGGGGGCGCGTGGATGCGCAGTATTTT CGSSLGRGRVDAQYF
once TRBJ1-2 TRBD1 TRBV29-1 TGCAGTGTTGAATGTGACAGGGATGGCTACACCTTC CSVECDRDGYTF
many TRBJ1-2 - TRBV6-1 TGTGCCAGCAGGGGGGAGCAGGCCCTTAACTATGGCTACACCTTC CASRGEQALNYGYTF
medium-sized TRBJ2-6 - TRBV29-1 TGCAGCGTTGCTACAGGGACTGGGGCCAACGTCCTGACTTTC CSVATGTGANVLTF
- TRBJ2-3 TRBD2 TRBV29-1 TGCAGCGTAAGGAGTAGCGGGAACACAGATACGCAGTGTTTT CSVRSSGNTDTQCF
- TRBJ2-2 - TRBV25-1 TGTGCCAGCAGACGATTAGGGCTCGGGGACACCGGGGAGCCGTTTTTT CASRRLGLGDTGEPFF
many TRBJ1-2 - TRBV4-1 TGCGCCAGCAGCCAAGATTGGATCCGGGTCACCACTAACTATGGCTACACCTTC CASSQDWIRVTTNYGYTF
many TRBJ2-1 TRBD2 TRBV28 TGTGCCAGCAGCTCTCGTGCGGGAGGTTCCTACAATGAGCAGTTCTTC CASSSRAGGSYNEQFF
many TRBJ2-7 - TRBV30 TGTGCCTGGAGTGCCCTCCGAGGGACCTACGAGCAGTACTTC CAWSALRGTYEQYF
many TRBJ2-2 TRBD2 TRBV28 TGTGCCAGCAGTTTAATAGCGGGTCGAACCGGGGAGCTGTTTTTT CASSLIAGRTGELFF
- TRBJ1-2 - TRBV11-2 TGTGCCAGCAGCTTAGATATATCCAGACATTATGGCTACACCTTT CASSLDISRHYGYTF
- TRBJ1-6 - TRBV6-6 TGTGCCAGCAGTTACTCCGGGACAAGGGATTCACCCCCCCACTTT CASSYSGTRDSPPHF
many TRBJ2-1 TRBD2 TRBV29-1 TGCAGCGTCCCTAGCGGGGTGGTCTACAATGAGCAGTTCTTC CSVPSGVVYNEQFF
- TRBJ2-7 TRBD2 TRBV6-1 TGTGCCAGCTGTCCTGGACTAGCGACCTGCGAGCAGTACTTC CASCPGLATCEQYF
- TRBJ2-7 - TRBV6-5 TGTGCCAGCAGAAAGAATGGGGGGCAAGCTTCCTATGAGCAGTACTTC CASRKNGGQASYEQYF
- TRBJ1-1 - TRBV18 TGTGCCAGCTCACTTAATCGGGGCGAGATGAACACTGAAGCTTTCTTT CASSLNRGEMNTEAFF
- TRBJ2-7 - TRBV12-3/TRBV12-4 TGTACCAGCAGTTACCAGGGGACGGTACAGTACTTC CTSSYQGTVQYF
- TRBJ2-5 TRBD2 TRBV5-4 TGTGCCAGCAGCACCCCTAGCGGGAAGCCTCAAGAGACCCAGTACTTC CASSTPSGKPQETQYF
- TRBJ2-1 TRBD2 TRBV7-8 TGTGCCAGCAGACAGATCGGCGGGGGGTACAATGAGCAGTTCTTC CASRQIGGGYNEQFF
many TRBJ2-3 TRBD2 TRBV10-1 TGCGCCAGCAGTGTGAGCGGGAGGGCCGGAGATACGCAGTATTTT CASSVSGRAGDTQYF
- TRBJ2-7 - TRBV29-1 TGTAGCGCTACTGTGGCCGTGGGGATGTACGAACGGTACTTC CSATVAVGMYERYF
- TRBJ2-7 - TRBV6-5 TGTGTCAGCAGTTACGTCGGGGGATCCTCCTACGAGCAGTACTTC CVSSYVGGSSYEQYF
many TRBJ1-2 - TRBV6-5 TGTGCCAGCCATTCCGGGACCTTTAACTATGGCTACACCTTC CASHSGTFNYGYTF
- TRBJ2-1 - TRBV29-1 TGCAACGTCGATAAGAGAAATGAGCAGTTCTTC CNVDKRNEQFF
- TRBJ2-1 - TRBV11-2 TGTGCCACCGGGCAAGACCAACCATCCTACAATGAGCAGCACTTC CATGQDQPSYNEQHF
- TRBJ2-1 TRBD1 TRBV29-1 TGCAGAGACGTCTCCGGGACAGGCAACAATGAGAAGTTCTTC CRDVSGTGNNEKFF
- TRBJ2-2 - TRBV4-1 TGCGCCAGCAGCCAAGAAGTCACTAACACCGGGGAGCTGTTTTTT CASSQEVTNTGELFF
once TRBJ2-5 - TRBV5-4 TGTGCCAGGAGTGGGGGGACAGAATGGGAGACCCAGTACTTC CARSGGTEWETQYF
- TRBJ2-7 - TRBV5-6 TGTGCCAGCAGCTTGGAGCATATAAGGAACGAGCAGTACTTC CASSLEHIRNEQYF
once TRBJ2-3 TRBD2 TRBV28 TGTGCCAGCAGTCCCAACCCAGGACTAGCGGAAAAGTATATTAGCACAGATACGCATTATTTT CASSPNPGLAEKYISTDTHYF
- TRBJ2-1 - TRBV6-1 TGTTCTAGCAGTGCCCTCTCCACCGGAGGGGGCGATGAGCAGTTCTTC CSSSALSTGGGDEQFF
- TRBJ2-2 TRBD2 TRBV11-2 TGTGTCAGCAGCTTAGAGGGCGGGGGAGGCTCAGGGGAGCTGTTTTTT CVSSLEGGGGSGELFF
- TRBJ2-7 - TRBV18 TGTGCCAGCTCACCGGGGGCCCACGAGCAGTACTTC CASSPGAHEQYF
- TRBJ2-3 - TRBV6-1 TGTGCCAACAGTGGGACCGTTCGGGGCACAGATACGCGGTATTTT CANSGTVRGTDTRYF